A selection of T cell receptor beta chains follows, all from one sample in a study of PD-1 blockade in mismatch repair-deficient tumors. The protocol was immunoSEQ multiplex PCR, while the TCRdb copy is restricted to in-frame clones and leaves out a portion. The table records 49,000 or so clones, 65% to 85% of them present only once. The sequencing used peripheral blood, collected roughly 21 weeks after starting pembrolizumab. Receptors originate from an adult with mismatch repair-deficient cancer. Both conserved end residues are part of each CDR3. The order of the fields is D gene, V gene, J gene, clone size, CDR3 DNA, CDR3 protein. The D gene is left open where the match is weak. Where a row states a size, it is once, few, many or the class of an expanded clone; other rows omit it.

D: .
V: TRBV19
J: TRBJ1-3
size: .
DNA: TGTGCCAGTAGCCGTCTAAGCTCTGGAAACACCATATATTTT
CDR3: CASSRLSSGNTIYF

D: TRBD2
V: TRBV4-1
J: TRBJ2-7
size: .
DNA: TGCGCCAGCAGCCAAGAACTAGCGGGAGTCGGATACGAGCAGTACTTC
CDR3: CASSQELAGVGYEQYF

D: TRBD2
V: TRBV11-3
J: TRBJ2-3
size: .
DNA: TGTGCCAGCACCAGAAGGCTAGCGGTCGGGGTGGATACGCAGTATTTT
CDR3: CASTRRLAVGVDTQYF

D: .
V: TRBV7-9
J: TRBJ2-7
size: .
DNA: TGTGCCAGCGCCATAGGTCAGGGAGCCTACGAGCAGTACTTC
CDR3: CASAIGQGAYEQYF

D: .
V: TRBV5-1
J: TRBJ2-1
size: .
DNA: TGCGCCAGCAGCTTGGTGGGGGGTGGTTACAATGAGCAGTTCTTC
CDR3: CASSLVGGGYNEQFF

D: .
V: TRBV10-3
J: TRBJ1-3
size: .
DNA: TGTGCCATCAGTGATGGTCAGGCCCAGCGTGGAAACACCATATATTTT
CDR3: CAISDGQAQRGNTIYF

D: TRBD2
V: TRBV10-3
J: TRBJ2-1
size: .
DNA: TGTGCCATCTCAGCGGGAGAGGTTAACCGGGGCAATGAGCAGTTCTTC
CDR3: CAISAGEVNRGNEQFF

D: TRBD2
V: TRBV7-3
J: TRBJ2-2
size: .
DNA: TGTGCCAGCAGCTTAATACCTAGCGGTGTGGTCGAGGGCACCGGGGAGCTGTTTTTT
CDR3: CASSLIPSGVVEGTGELFF

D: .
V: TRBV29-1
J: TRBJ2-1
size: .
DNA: TGCAGCGTTAAGGTTGGCTGGTTTTACAATGAGCAGTTCTTC
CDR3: CSVKVGWFYNEQFF

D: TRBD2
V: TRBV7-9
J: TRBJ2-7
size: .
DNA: TGTGCCAGCAGCCCAAGGACTAGTATGGGGTACGAGCAGTACTTC
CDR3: CASSPRTSMGYEQYF

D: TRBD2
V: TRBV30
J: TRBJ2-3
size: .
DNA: TGTGCCTGGAGTGCGGGAGGGTTAGTATCAGATACGCAGTATTTT
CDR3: CAWSAGGLVSDTQYF

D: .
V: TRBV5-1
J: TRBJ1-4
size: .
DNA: TGCGCCAGCAGCTTGGGACGGGAAAAACTGTTTTTT
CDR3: CASSLGREKLFF

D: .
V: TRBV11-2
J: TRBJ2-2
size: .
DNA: TGTGCCAGCAGCTTACTAGGGACCAACACCGGGGAGCTGTTTTTT
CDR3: CASSLLGTNTGELFF

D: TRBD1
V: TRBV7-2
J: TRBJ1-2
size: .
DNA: TGTGCCAGCAGCCAAGATAGGGGGCCCTATGGCTACACCTTC
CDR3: CASSQDRGPYGYTF

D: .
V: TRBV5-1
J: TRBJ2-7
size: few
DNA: TGCGCCAGCAGGCCTCCGGAATCCTACGAGCAGTACTTC
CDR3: CASRPPESYEQYF

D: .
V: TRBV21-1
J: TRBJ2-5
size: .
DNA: TGTGCCAGCAGCAAGGACGGCTTGGAGACCCAGTACTTC
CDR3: CASSKDGLETQYF

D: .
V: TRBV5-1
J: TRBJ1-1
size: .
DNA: TGCGCCAGCAGTATACAGCCGAACACTGAAGCTTTCTTT
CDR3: CASSIQPNTEAFF

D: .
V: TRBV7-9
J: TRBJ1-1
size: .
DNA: TGTGCCAGCAGCTTAGATGGTAGGATGTCTTTCTTT
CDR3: CASSLDGRMSFF

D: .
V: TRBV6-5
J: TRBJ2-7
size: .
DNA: TGTGCCAGCAGTTACTCGAGGGTCCACGAGCAGTACTTC
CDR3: CASSYSRVHEQYF

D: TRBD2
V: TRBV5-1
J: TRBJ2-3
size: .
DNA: TGCGCCAGCAGCTTGGTTTCTAGCGGCTCAGATACGCAGTATTTT
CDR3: CASSLVSSGSDTQYF

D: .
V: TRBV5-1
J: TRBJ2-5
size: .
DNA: TGCGCCAGCAGCTTGGGCGACTCGCGTGGAGAGACCCAGTACTTC
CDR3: CASSLGDSRGETQYF

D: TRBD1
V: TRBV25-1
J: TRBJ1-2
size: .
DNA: TGTGCCAGCAGTGCCGGGACAGGGTGGGGCTACACCTTC
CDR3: CASSAGTGWGYTF

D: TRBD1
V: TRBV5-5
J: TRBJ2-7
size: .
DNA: TGTGCCAGCAGCCCGAGGACAGGGTTGGGTTACGAGCAGTACTTC
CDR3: CASSPRTGLGYEQYF

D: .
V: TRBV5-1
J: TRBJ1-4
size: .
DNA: TGCGCCAGCAGCTTTGGAGGGTCAGGTGAAAAACTGTTTTTT
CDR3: CASSFGGSGEKLFF

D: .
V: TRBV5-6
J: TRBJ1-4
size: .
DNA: TGTGCCAGCAGCTTATCGGCGATCAGAAAACTGTTTTTT
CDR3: CASSLSAIRKLFF

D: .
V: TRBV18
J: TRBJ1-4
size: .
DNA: TGTGCCAGCTCAAGACAGGTAGATGAAAAACTGTTTTTT
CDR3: CASSRQVDEKLFF

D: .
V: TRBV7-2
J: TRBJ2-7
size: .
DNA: TGTGCCAGCAGCTTCGAAAGCTCCTACGAGCAGTACTTC
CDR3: CASSFESSYEQYF

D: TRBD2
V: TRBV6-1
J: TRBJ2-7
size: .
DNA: TGTGCCAGCAGTCGGACTAGCGGCTACGAGCAGTACTTC
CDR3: CASSRTSGYEQYF

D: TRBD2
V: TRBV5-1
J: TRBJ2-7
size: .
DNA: TGCGCCAGCAGCTTGGAAACGGGAGGGCCATACGAGCAGTACTTC
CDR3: CASSLETGGPYEQYF

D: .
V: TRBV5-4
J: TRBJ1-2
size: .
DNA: TGTGCCAGCAGCTTGATGCGGGGGGTTAACTATGGCTACACCTTC
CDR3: CASSLMRGVNYGYTF

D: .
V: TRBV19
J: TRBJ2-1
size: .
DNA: TGTGCCAGTAGTATAGGACTCCCTTTGAATGAGCAGTTCTTC
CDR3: CASSIGLPLNEQFF

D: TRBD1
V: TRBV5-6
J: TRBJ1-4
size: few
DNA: TGTGCCAGCAGCTACGAACAGGGGACCAATGAAAAACTGTTTTTT
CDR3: CASSYEQGTNEKLFF

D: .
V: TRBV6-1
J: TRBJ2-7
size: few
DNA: TGTGCCAGCAGTGACTACGAGCAGTACTTC
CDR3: CASSDYEQYF

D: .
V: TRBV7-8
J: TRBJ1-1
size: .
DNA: TGTGCCAGCAGCTTATCGGGCCAAATGAACACTGAAGCTTTCTTT
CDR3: CASSLSGQMNTEAFF

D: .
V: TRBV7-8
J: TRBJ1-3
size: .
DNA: TGTGCCAGCAGCACACAAGAAGGCTCTGGAAACACCATATATTTT
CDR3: CASSTQEGSGNTIYF

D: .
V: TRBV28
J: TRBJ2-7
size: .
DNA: TGTGCCAGCAGCATGGAAGGGGGAAGATCCTACGAGCAGTACTTC
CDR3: CASSMEGGRSYEQYF

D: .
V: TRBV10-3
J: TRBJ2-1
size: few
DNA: TGTGCCATCAGTGAGTCGACGGGCACGTATGAGCAGTTCTTC
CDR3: CAISESTGTYEQFF

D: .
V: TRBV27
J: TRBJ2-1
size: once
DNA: TGTGCCAGCAGTATGCAGGGTGGCTCCTACAATGAGCAGTTCTTC
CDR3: CASSMQGGSYNEQFF

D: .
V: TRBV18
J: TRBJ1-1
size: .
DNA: TGTGCCAGCTCCCCAGGGATTTCGAACACTGAAGCTTTCTTT
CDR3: CASSPGISNTEAFF

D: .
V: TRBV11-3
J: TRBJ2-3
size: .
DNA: TGTGCCAGCAGCTTAGAGACAGGCACAGATACGCAGTATTTT
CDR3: CASSLETGTDTQYF

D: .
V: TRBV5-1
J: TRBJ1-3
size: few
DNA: TGCGCCAGCAGCTGGGGGACGGACCGCTCTGGAAACACCATATATTTT
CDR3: CASSWGTDRSGNTIYF

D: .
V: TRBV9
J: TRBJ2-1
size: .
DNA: TGTGCCAGCAGCCCAGCGGATCTTGGGAATGAGCAGTTCTTC
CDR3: CASSPADLGNEQFF

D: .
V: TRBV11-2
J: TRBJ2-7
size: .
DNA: TGTGCCAGCAGCGCGGGTCTCGAGCAGTACTTC
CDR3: CASSAGLEQYF

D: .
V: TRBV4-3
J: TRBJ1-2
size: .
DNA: TGCGCCAGCAGCCAAGTCCGCAGAAGTTATGGCTACACCTTC
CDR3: CASSQVRRSYGYTF

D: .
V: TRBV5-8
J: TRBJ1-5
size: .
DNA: TGTGCCAGCAAGAGGAACAGCCCCAATCAGCCCCAGCATTTT
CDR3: CASKRNSPNQPQHF

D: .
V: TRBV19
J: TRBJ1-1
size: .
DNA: TGTGCCAGTAGTTCGGACGGATATAACACTGAAGCTTTCTTT
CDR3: CASSSDGYNTEAFF

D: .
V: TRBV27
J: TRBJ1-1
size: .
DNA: TGTGCCAGCAGACAGGGTTGGACTGAAGCTTTCTTT
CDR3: CASRQGWTEAFF

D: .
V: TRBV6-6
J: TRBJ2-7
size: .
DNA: TGTGCCAGCAGTTACCGAGTGAGCTCCTACGAGCAGTACTTC
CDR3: CASSYRVSSYEQYF

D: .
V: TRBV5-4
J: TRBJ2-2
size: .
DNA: TGTGCCAGCAGCCGGACTTCGAACACCGGGGAGCTGTTTTTT
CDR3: CASSRTSNTGELFF

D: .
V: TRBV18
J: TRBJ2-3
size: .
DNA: TGTGCCAGCTCACCACCGGGCACAGATACGCAGTATTTT
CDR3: CASSPPGTDTQYF

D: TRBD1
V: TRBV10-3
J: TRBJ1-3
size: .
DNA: TGTGCCATCAGTGAGTCATTGGACAGGGGGACAAACACCATATATTTT
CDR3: CAISESLDRGTNTIYF

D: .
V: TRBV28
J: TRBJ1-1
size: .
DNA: TGTGCCAGCAGTGGGCCAGCCAGTATGAACACTGAAGCTTTCTTT
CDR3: CASSGPASMNTEAFF

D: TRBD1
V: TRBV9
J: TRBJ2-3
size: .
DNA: TGTGCCAGCAGCGTATCCGGGACAGGGGTAAGACATACGCAGTATTTT
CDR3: CASSVSGTGVRHTQYF

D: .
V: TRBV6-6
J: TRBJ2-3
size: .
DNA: TGTGCCAGCAGTCTGCCGGCGGCCTTAGATACGCAGTATTTT
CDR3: CASSLPAALDTQYF

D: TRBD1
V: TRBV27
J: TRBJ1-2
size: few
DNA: TGTGCCAGCAGCAGCTACGACAGGGGGCGGGTTGGCTACACCTTC
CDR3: CASSSYDRGRVGYTF

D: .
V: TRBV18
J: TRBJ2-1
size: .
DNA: TGTGCCAGCTCACCCCAAGTAGGCGATGAGCAGTTCTTC
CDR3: CASSPQVGDEQFF

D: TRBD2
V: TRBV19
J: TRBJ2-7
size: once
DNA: TGTGCCAGTAGCGGGGGGACTAGCGGGAGTTATGAGCAGTACTTC
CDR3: CASSGGTSGSYEQYF